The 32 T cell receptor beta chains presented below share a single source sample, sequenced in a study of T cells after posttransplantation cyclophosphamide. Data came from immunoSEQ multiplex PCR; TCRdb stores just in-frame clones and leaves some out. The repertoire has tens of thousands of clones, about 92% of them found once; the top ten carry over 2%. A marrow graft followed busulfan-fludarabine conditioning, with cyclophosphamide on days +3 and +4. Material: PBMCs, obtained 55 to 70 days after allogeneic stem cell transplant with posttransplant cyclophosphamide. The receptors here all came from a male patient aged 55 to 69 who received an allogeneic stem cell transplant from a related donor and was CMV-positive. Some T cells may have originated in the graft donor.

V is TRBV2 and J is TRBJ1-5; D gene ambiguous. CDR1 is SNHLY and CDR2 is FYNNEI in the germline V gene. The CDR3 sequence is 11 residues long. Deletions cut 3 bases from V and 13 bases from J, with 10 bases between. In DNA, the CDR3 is TGTGCCAGCAGTGAGGAGGGAATACAGCATTTT. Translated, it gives CASSEEGIQHF.

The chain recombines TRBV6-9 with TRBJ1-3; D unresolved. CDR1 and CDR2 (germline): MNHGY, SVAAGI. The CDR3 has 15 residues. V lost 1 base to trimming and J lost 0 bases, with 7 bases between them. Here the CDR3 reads CASSYYASSGNTIYF. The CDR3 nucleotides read TGTGCCAGCAGTTATTATGCCAGCTCTGGAAACACCATATATTTT.

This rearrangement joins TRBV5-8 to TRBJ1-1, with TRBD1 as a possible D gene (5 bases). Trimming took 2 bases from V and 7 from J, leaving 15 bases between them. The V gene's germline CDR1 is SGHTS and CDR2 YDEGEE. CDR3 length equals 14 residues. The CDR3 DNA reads TGTGCCAGCAGCTTCGGGGGGTCAAATTTTGAAGCTTTCTTT. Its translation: CASSFGGSNFEAFF.

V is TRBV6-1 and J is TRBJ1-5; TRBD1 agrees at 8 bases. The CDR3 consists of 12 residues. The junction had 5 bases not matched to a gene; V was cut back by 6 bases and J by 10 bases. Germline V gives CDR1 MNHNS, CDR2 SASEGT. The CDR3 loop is CASSLAGGPQHF. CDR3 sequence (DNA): TGTGCCAGCAGCTTAGCAGGGGGCCCCCAGCATTTT.

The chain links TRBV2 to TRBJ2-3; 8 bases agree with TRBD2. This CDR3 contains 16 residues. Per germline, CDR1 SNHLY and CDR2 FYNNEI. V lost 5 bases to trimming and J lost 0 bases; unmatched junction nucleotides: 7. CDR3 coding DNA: TGTGCCAGCAGTAGCGGGGGAGTAGATAGCACAGATACGCAGTATTTT. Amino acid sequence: CASSSGGVDSTDTQYF.

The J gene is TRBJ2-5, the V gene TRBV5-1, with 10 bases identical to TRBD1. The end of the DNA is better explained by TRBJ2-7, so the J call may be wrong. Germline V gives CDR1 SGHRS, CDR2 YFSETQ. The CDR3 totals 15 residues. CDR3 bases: TGCGCCAGCAGCTCCCGGGACAGGGGAACCTACGAGCAGTACTTC. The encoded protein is CASSSRDRGTYEQYF.

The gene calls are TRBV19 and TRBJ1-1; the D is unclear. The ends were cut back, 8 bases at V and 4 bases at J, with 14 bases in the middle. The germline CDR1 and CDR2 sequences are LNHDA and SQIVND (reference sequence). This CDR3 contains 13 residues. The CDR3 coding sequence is TGTGCCAGTGGCCAAAACGCGGGCACTGAAGCTTTCTTT. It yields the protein CASGQNAGTEAFF.

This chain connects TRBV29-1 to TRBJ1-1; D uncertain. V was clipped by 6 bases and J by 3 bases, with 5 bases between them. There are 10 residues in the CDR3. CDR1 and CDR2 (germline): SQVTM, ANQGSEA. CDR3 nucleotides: TGCAGCGTCCTCGACACTGAAGCTTTCTTT. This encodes CSVLDTEAFF.

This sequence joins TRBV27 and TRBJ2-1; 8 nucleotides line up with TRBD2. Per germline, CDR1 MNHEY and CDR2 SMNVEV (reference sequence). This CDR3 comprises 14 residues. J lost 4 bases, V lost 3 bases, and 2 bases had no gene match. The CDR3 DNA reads TGTGCCAGCAGTTTGCTAGCGGGTTACAATGAGCAGTTCTTC. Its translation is CASSLLAGYNEQFF.

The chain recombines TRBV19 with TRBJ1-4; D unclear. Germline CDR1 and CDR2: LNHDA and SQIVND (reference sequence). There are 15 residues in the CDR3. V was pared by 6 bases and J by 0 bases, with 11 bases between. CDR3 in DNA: TGTGCCAGTAGAGATCCCGGTGCAACTAATGAAAAACTGTTTTTT. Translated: CASRDPGATNEKLFF.

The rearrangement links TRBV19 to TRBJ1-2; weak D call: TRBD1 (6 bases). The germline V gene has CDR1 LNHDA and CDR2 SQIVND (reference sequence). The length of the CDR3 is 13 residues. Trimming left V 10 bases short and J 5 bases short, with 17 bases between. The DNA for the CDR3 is TGTGCCACAAACCCAGGGGTCGGTTATGGCTACACCTTC. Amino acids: CATNPGVGYGYTF.

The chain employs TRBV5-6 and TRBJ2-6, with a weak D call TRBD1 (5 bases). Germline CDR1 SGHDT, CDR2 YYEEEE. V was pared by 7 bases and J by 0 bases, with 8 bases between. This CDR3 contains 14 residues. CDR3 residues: CASLDSSGANVLTF. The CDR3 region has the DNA TGTGCCAGCCTCGACAGCTCTGGGGCCAACGTCCTGACTTTC.

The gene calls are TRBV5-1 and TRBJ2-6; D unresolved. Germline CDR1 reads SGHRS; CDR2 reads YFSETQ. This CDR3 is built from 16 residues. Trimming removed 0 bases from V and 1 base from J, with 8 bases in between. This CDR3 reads CASSLALLSGANVLTF. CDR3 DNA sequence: TGCGCCAGCAGCTTGGCCTTACTGTCTGGGGCCAACGTCCTGACTTTC.

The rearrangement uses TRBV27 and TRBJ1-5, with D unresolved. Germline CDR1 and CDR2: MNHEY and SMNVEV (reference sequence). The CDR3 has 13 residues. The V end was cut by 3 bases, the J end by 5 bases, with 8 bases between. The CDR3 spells CASSFGPHQPQHF. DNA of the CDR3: TGTGCCAGCAGTTTTGGGCCACATCAGCCCCAGCATTTT.

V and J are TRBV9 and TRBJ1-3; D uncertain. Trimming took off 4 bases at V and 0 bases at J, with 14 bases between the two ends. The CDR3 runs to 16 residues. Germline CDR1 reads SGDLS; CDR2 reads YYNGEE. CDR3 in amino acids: CASSQEHIFSGNTIYF. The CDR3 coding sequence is TGTGCCAGCAGCCAGGAACATATATTCTCTGGAAACACCATATATTTT.

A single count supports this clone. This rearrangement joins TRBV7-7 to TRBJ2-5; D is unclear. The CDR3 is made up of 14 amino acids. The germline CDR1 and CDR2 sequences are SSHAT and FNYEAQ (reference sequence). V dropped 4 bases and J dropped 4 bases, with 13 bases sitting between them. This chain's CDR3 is CASSSDQVVETQYF. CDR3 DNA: TGTGCCAGCAGCTCCGATCAGGTGGTAGAGACCCAGTACTTC.

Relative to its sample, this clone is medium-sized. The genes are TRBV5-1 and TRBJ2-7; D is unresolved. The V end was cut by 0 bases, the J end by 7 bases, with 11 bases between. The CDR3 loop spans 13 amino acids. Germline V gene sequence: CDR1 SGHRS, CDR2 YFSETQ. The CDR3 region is CASSLEPSREQYV. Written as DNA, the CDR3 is TGCGCCAGCAGCTTGGAACCCTCGAGGGAGCAGTACGTC.

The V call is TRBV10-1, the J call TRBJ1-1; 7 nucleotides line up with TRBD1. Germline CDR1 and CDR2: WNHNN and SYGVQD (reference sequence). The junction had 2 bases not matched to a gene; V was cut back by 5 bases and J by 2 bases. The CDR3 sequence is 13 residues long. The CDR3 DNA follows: TGCGCCAGCAGTCGACAGGGAAACACTGAAGCTTTCTTT. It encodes CASSRQGNTEAFF.

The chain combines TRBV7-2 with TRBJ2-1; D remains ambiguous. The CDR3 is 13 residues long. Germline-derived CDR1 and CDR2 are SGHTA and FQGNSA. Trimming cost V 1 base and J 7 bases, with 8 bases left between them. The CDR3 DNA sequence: TGTGCCAGCAGCTTAGATGGGCTGAATGAGCAGTTCTTC. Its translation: CASSLDGLNEQFF.

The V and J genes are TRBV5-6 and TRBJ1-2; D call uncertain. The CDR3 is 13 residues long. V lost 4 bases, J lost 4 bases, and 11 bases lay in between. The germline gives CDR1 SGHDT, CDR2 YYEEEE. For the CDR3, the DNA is TGTGCCAGCAGCGCGGGCCGGCGCTATGGCTACACCTTC. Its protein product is CASSAGRRYGYTF.

CDR3 coding DNA: TGTGCCAGCAGCTGGGCGTCGGAAGAGACCCAGTACTTC. Its translation: CASSWASEETQYF. The chain joins TRBV5-5 to TRBJ2-5; D uncertain. V gave up 3 bases and J gave up 3 bases, with 9 bases separating them. CDR3 length: 13 amino acids. Germline V gene data show CDR1 as SGHKS and CDR2 as YYEKEE (reference sequence).

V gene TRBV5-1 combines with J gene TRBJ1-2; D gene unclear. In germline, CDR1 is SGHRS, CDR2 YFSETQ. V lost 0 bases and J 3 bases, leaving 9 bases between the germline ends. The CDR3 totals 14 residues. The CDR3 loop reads CASSLEADYYGYTF. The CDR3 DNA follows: TGCGCCAGCAGCTTGGAAGCAGACTACTATGGCTACACCTTC.

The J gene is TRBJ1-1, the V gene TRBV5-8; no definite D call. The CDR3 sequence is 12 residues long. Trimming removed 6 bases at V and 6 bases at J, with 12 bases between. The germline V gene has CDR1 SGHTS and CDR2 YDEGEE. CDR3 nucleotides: TGTGCCAGCACCAGAATAGGAGCTGAAGCTTTCTTT. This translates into CASTRIGAEAFF.

The CDR3 is CASSQVSSRSSGNTIYF. Written as DNA, the CDR3 is TGCGCCAGCAGCCAAGTCTCTAGCAGAAGTTCTGGAAACACCATATATTTT. This sequence joins TRBV4-1 and TRBJ1-3; D gene uncertain. Looked up from germline, CDR1 is MGHRA and CDR2 is YSYEKL. V gave up 1 base and J gave up 1 base, with 14 bases separating them. The CDR3 spans 17 residues.

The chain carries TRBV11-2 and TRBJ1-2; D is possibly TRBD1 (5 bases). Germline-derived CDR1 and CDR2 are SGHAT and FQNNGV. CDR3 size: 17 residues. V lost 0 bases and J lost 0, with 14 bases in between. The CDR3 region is CASSLDPPGLSNYGYTF. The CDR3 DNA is TGTGCCAGCAGCTTAGATCCCCCAGGGCTTTCTAACTATGGCTACACCTTC.

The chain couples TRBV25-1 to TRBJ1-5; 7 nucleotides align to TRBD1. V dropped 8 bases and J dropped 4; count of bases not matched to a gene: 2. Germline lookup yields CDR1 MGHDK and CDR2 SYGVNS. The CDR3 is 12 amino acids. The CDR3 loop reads CASGDSNQPQHF. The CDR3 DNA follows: TGTGCCAGCGGGGACAGTAATCAGCCCCAGCATTTT.

CDR3 residues: CASSAGTSGGAVETQYF. CDR3 DNA sequence: TGTGCCAGCAGCGCCGGGACTAGCGGGGGGGCCGTGGAGACCCAGTACTTC. The chain joins TRBV9 to TRBJ2-5; TRBD2 matches 16 bases. CDR1 is SGDLS, CDR2 YYNGEE, per germline. V was clipped by 3 bases and J by 5 bases; unmatched bases: 7. The CDR3 covers 17 residues. Variable domain in full (rest from reference TRBV9 and TRBJ2-5): DSGVTQTPKHLITATGQRVTLRCSPRSGDLSVYWYQQSLDQGLQFLIQYYNGEERAKGNILERFSAQQFPDLHSELNLSSLELGDSALYFCASSAGTSGGAVETQYFGPGTRLLVL.

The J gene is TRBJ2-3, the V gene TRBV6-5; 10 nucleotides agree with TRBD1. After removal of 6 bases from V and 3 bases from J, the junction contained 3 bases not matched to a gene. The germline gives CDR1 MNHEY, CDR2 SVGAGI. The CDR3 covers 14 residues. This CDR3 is CASRMDRGTDTQYF. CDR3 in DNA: TGTGCCAGCAGAATGGACAGGGGGACAGATACGCAGTATTTT.

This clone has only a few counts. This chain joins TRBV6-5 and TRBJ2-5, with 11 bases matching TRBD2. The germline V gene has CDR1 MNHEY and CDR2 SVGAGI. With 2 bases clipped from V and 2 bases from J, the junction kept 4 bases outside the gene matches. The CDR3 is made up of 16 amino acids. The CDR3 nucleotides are TGTGCCAGCAGTTACGGGGTAGCGGGGGGGCAAGAGACCCAGTACTTC. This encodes CASSYGVAGGQETQYF.

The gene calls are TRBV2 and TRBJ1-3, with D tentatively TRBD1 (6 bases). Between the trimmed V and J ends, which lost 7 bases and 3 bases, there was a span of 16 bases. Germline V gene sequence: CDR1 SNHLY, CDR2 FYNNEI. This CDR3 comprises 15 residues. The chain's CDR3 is CASKFGGESGNTIYF. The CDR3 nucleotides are TGTGCCAGCAAATTTGGGGGCGAGAGTGGAAACACCATATATTTT.

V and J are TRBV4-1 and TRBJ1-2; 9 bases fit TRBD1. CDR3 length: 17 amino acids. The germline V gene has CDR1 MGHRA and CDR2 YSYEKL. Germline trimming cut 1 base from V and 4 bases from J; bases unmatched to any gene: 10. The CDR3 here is CASSQGGGGQGIYGYTF. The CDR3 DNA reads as TGCGCCAGCAGCCAAGGGGGGGGAGGACAGGGGATCTATGGCTACACCTTC.

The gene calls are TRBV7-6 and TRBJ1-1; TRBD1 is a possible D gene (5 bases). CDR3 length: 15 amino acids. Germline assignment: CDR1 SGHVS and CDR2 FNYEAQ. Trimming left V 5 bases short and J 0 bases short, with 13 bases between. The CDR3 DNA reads TGTGCCAGCAGCGGGACTTCGAACATGAACACTGAAGCTTTCTTT. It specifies CASSGTSNMNTEAFF.